These T cell receptor beta chains were read from a single sample in a study of blood T cell repertoires in COVID-19. Some clones are missing from TCRdb's copy, which holds only in-frame ones; the method was immunoSEQ multiplex PCR. The data hold about 390,000 clones, with 87% observed a single time. Sequenced input: peripheral blood. Receptors originate from a woman between 55 and 75 years old with COVID-19, enrolled during active disease. Each CDR3 is given with its conserved first and last residue. Each record gives: CDR3 DNA, CDR3 protein, clone size, J gene, V gene, D gene. D genes are given only for firm matches. Clone size, where shown, is once, few, many, or a class for clones that have expanded.

CDR3 DNA: TGTGCGACTACCACCAGGACAGGATGGGAGCAGTTCTTC; CDR3 protein: CATTTRTGWEQFF; clone size: -; J gene: TRBJ2-1; V gene: TRBV30; D gene: TRBD1
CDR3 DNA: TGTGCCAGCAGCAAAGGGACTAGCGGGGATGATACGCAGTATTTT; CDR3 protein: CASSKGTSGDDTQYF; clone size: few; J gene: TRBJ2-3; V gene: TRBV6-5; D gene: TRBD2
CDR3 DNA: TGTGCCAGCAGCCCCAGCGGGCTGAACACCGGGGAGCTGTTTTTT; CDR3 protein: CASSPSGLNTGELFF; clone size: -; J gene: TRBJ2-2; V gene: TRBV7-2; D gene: -
CDR3 DNA: TGTGCCAGCAGTTTTCAAGCGGGGCCTCCCGGGACCCAGTACTTC; CDR3 protein: CASSFQAGPPGTQYF; clone size: -; J gene: TRBJ2-5; V gene: TRBV27; D gene: TRBD2
CDR3 DNA: TGTGCCAGCAGTGATCTGTCCGTGACAGAAACCACTGAAGCTTTCTTT; CDR3 protein: CASSDLSVTETTEAFF; clone size: -; J gene: TRBJ1-1; V gene: TRBV2; D gene: -
CDR3 DNA: TGTGCCAGCTCACTGGGACAGCTACATAATTCACCCCTCCACTTT; CDR3 protein: CASSLGQLHNSPLHF; clone size: -; J gene: TRBJ1-6; V gene: TRBV18; D gene: TRBD1
CDR3 DNA: TGTGCCAGCAGTGAGGGCCAGCCCGATGCCTACGAGCAGTACTTC; CDR3 protein: CASSEGQPDAYEQYF; clone size: few; J gene: TRBJ2-7; V gene: TRBV25-1; D gene: -
CDR3 DNA: TGTGCCAGCAGTCGAGGAGGGCCTCTGAGAGGTACTGAAGCTTTCTTT; CDR3 protein: CASSRGGPLRGTEAFF; clone size: -; J gene: TRBJ1-1; V gene: TRBV5-6; D gene: -
CDR3 DNA: TGTGCCAGTAGCCGAGGGACAGACCATGGCTACACCTTC; CDR3 protein: CASSRGTDHGYTF; clone size: few; J gene: TRBJ1-2; V gene: TRBV19; D gene: TRBD1
CDR3 DNA: TGTGCCAGCAGGGTACCCGGGACAGGGAACACTGAAGCTTTCTTT; CDR3 protein: CASRVPGTGNTEAFF; clone size: few; J gene: TRBJ1-1; V gene: TRBV28; D gene: TRBD1
CDR3 DNA: TGTGCCAGCAGCTCCAAAGGGAGACAGGTTTACTCCTACGAGCAGTACTTC; CDR3 protein: CASSSKGRQVYSYEQYF; clone size: -; J gene: TRBJ2-7; V gene: TRBV5-5; D gene: -
CDR3 DNA: TGTGCCAGCAGCTTGGATCAGGGACTAGCGTTCGATACGCAGTATTTT; CDR3 protein: CASSLDQGLAFDTQYF; clone size: -; J gene: TRBJ2-3; V gene: TRBV7-8; D gene: TRBD2
CDR3 DNA: TGTGCCAGCAGCTTAGCGTGGAACAAAGACAATCTCCACGAGCAGTACTTC; CDR3 protein: CASSLAWNKDNLHEQYF; clone size: -; J gene: TRBJ2-7; V gene: TRBV7-6; D gene: -
CDR3 DNA: TGTGCCAGCAGCTTAAGGGTGACTAGCGAAGCTAAGTTCTTC; CDR3 protein: CASSLRVTSEAKFF; clone size: -; J gene: TRBJ2-1; V gene: TRBV7-3; D gene: TRBD2
CDR3 DNA: TGTGCCAGTAGTATTACGCGCGGCGCCACAGATACGCAGTATTTT; CDR3 protein: CASSITRGATDTQYF; clone size: -; J gene: TRBJ2-3; V gene: TRBV19; D gene: -
CDR3 DNA: TGCGCCAGCAGCTACGGACAAATTCAAGAGACCCAGTACTTC; CDR3 protein: CASSYGQIQETQYF; clone size: once; J gene: TRBJ2-5; V gene: TRBV5-1; D gene: -
CDR3 DNA: TGTGCCAGTATCCCCGGAGGGGCATCTAATGAAAAACTGTTTTTT; CDR3 protein: CASIPGGASNEKLFF; clone size: once; J gene: TRBJ1-4; V gene: TRBV19; D gene: -
CDR3 DNA: TGTGCCAGCAGCGAGGACAGGGTTCAGGCTGGAGCTTTCTTT; CDR3 protein: CASSEDRVQAGAFF; clone size: -; J gene: TRBJ1-1; V gene: TRBV6-5; D gene: TRBD1
CDR3 DNA: TGTGCCACCAGAGACAGGGCCATCCGGACCCAGTACTTC; CDR3 protein: CATRDRAIRTQYF; clone size: -; J gene: TRBJ2-5; V gene: TRBV24-1; D gene: TRBD1
CDR3 DNA: TGTGCCAGCAGTTTGGGGGGGGCCTCCTACGAGCAGTACTTC; CDR3 protein: CASSLGGASYEQYF; clone size: -; J gene: TRBJ2-7; V gene: TRBV28; D gene: -
CDR3 DNA: TGTGCCATCAGCGACAGAATGAACACTGAAGCTTTCTTT; CDR3 protein: CAISDRMNTEAFF; clone size: -; J gene: TRBJ1-1; V gene: TRBV6-2/TRBV6-3; D gene: -
CDR3 DNA: TGCAGCGTCTCCTCGGGACAGCCTCAAGAGACCCAGTACTTC; CDR3 protein: CSVSSGQPQETQYF; clone size: -; J gene: TRBJ2-5; V gene: TRBV29-1; D gene: TRBD1
CDR3 DNA: TGTGCCAGCAGCGTAGGTCAGCGGGGGGTAGACACCGGGGAGCTGTTTTTT; CDR3 protein: CASSVGQRGVDTGELFF; clone size: -; J gene: TRBJ2-2; V gene: TRBV9; D gene: TRBD2
CDR3 DNA: TGTGCCAGCAGCTTGGTGGCGGGAGGCGGTACTGAAGCTTTCTTT; CDR3 protein: CASSLVAGGGTEAFF; clone size: -; J gene: TRBJ1-1; V gene: TRBV5-6; D gene: -
CDR3 DNA: TGTGCCAGCAGCCCGGAGGTAGGGAGTAACTATGGCTACACCTTC; CDR3 protein: CASSPEVGSNYGYTF; clone size: -; J gene: TRBJ1-2; V gene: TRBV4-2; D gene: -
CDR3 DNA: TGTGCCAGCAGTTACTCAGCGGGGGGGGATACGCAGTATTTT; CDR3 protein: CASSYSAGGDTQYF; clone size: -; J gene: TRBJ2-3; V gene: TRBV6-5; D gene: TRBD2
CDR3 DNA: TGTGCCAGCAGCTTACCGGGACAGGGTCGTCAGCCCCAGCATTTT; CDR3 protein: CASSLPGQGRQPQHF; clone size: once; J gene: TRBJ1-5; V gene: TRBV7-9; D gene: TRBD1
CDR3 DNA: TGTGCCAGCTCACCACCTTCTAGCGGAAACTACGAGCAGTACTTC; CDR3 protein: CASSPPSSGNYEQYF; clone size: -; J gene: TRBJ2-7; V gene: TRBV18; D gene: TRBD2
CDR3 DNA: TGTGCCAGCAGCTTAGGGTTGGCGAACACTGAAGCTTTCTTT; CDR3 protein: CASSLGLANTEAFF; clone size: -; J gene: TRBJ1-1; V gene: TRBV7-9; D gene: -
CDR3 DNA: TGTGCCAGCAGTGAAGGGTCAGGGGGCGCCGGGTATGGCTACACCTTC; CDR3 protein: CASSEGSGGAGYGYTF; clone size: -; J gene: TRBJ1-2; V gene: TRBV6-1; D gene: TRBD1
CDR3 DNA: TGTGCCAGCAGCTTCATCCCGGGACAGCACAATTCACCCCTCCACTTT; CDR3 protein: CASSFIPGQHNSPLHF; clone size: -; J gene: TRBJ1-6; V gene: TRBV27; D gene: TRBD1
CDR3 DNA: TGTGCCAGCAGTGACCAGCGGGGCCCTGGGGAGCAGTACTTC; CDR3 protein: CASSDQRGPGEQYF; clone size: -; J gene: TRBJ2-7; V gene: TRBV6-1; D gene: TRBD2
CDR3 DNA: TGTGCCAGTAGTTTCGGGGGACAGAGAACTTTCACGGATACGCAGTATTTT; CDR3 protein: CASSFGGQRTFTDTQYF; clone size: -; J gene: TRBJ2-3; V gene: TRBV19; D gene: -
CDR3 DNA: TGTGCCAGCAGTTATGGCGAGACCCAGTACTTC; CDR3 protein: CASSYGETQYF; clone size: many; J gene: TRBJ2-5; V gene: TRBV6-5; D gene: -
CDR3 DNA: TGTGCCAGCAGCTTGGGAGGACCCGGAGGGTACGAGCAGTACTTC; CDR3 protein: CASSLGGPGGYEQYF; clone size: -; J gene: TRBJ2-7; V gene: TRBV5-6; D gene: -
CDR3 DNA: TGTGCCAGCAGCCAACAGGGGAGCCTCTATGGCTACACCTTC; CDR3 protein: CASSQQGSLYGYTF; clone size: few; J gene: TRBJ1-2; V gene: TRBV3-1/TRBV3-2; D gene: -
CDR3 DNA: TGCGCCAGCAGCTTGCAGACAGGGATTCAGGAGACCCAGTACTTC; CDR3 protein: CASSLQTGIQETQYF; clone size: -; J gene: TRBJ2-5; V gene: TRBV5-1; D gene: TRBD1
CDR3 DNA: TGTGCCAGCAGCTTAGAAGTACTAGCGGGGACAGATACGCAGTATTTT; CDR3 protein: CASSLEVLAGTDTQYF; clone size: -; J gene: TRBJ2-3; V gene: TRBV7-9; D gene: TRBD2
CDR3 DNA: TGTGCCAGCAGCCCAACTAGCGGGGGGCCAGAGACCCAGTACTTC; CDR3 protein: CASSPTSGGPETQYF; clone size: -; J gene: TRBJ2-5; V gene: TRBV2; D gene: TRBD2
CDR3 DNA: TGTGCCAGCAGAACTAGCGGGGCAGATACGCAGTATTTT; CDR3 protein: CASRTSGADTQYF; clone size: -; J gene: TRBJ2-3; V gene: TRBV6-5; D gene: TRBD2
CDR3 DNA: TGTGCCAGCAGTTGGGAACCGGGACAGGGGGGGGAGCAGTACTTC; CDR3 protein: CASSWEPGQGGEQYF; clone size: -; J gene: TRBJ2-7; V gene: TRBV6-5; D gene: TRBD1
CDR3 DNA: TGTGCCTGGAGTCAGAATGAAAAACTGTTTTTT; CDR3 protein: CAWSQNEKLFF; clone size: -; J gene: TRBJ1-4; V gene: TRBV30; D gene: -
CDR3 DNA: TGTGCCAGCAGGTCCCCGGGAGTCCAAGAGACCCAGTACTTC; CDR3 protein: CASRSPGVQETQYF; clone size: -; J gene: TRBJ2-5; V gene: TRBV7-9; D gene: -
CDR3 DNA: TGTGCCAGCAGTCCGCGGGCCCGGGGTTCACCCCTCCACTTT; CDR3 protein: CASSPRARGSPLHF; clone size: once; J gene: TRBJ1-6; V gene: TRBV28; D gene: -
CDR3 DNA: TGTGCCAGCAGCTTTGGCGGAGCCTACGAGCAGTACTTC; CDR3 protein: CASSFGGAYEQYF; clone size: -; J gene: TRBJ2-7; V gene: TRBV7-2; D gene: -
CDR3 DNA: TGTGCCTGCGGGAATTCCGCCACAGATACGCAGTATTTT; CDR3 protein: CACGNSATDTQYF; clone size: -; J gene: TRBJ2-3; V gene: TRBV3-1/TRBV3-2; D gene: -
CDR3 DNA: TGCGCCAGCAGCGCCGCAGGGGCCGAGCAGTACTTC; CDR3 protein: CASSAAGAEQYF; clone size: -; J gene: TRBJ2-7; V gene: TRBV5-1; D gene: -
CDR3 DNA: TGTGCCAGCAGCTTAGGACAGGGTGGCGAAAAACTGTTTTTT; CDR3 protein: CASSLGQGGEKLFF; clone size: -; J gene: TRBJ1-4; V gene: TRBV5-8; D gene: TRBD1
CDR3 DNA: TGTGCCAGCTCACCCATTCCAGGGGACGGAAACACCATATATTTT; CDR3 protein: CASSPIPGDGNTIYF; clone size: -; J gene: TRBJ1-3; V gene: TRBV18; D gene: -
CDR3 DNA: TGTGCCAGTAGTTCGACAGGTCCTCGGTATGGGGGCTACACCTTC; CDR3 protein: CASSSTGPRYGGYTF; clone size: -; J gene: TRBJ1-2; V gene: TRBV19; D gene: -
CDR3 DNA: TGTGCAAGTCGCTTTCAAGGACTAGCGGGAATGTACGAGCAGTACTTC; CDR3 protein: CASRFQGLAGMYEQYF; clone size: -; J gene: TRBJ2-7; V gene: TRBV12-2; D gene: -